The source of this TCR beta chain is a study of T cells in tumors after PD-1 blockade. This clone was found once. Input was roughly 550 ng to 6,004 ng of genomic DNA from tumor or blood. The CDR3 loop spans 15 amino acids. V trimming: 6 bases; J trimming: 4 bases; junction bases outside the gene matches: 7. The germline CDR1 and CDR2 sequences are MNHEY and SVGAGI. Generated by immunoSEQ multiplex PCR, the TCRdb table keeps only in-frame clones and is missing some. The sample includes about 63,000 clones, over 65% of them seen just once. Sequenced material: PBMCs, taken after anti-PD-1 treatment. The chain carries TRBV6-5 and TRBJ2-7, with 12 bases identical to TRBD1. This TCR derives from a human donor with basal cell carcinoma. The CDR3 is CASSAGTGGSYEQYF. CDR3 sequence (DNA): TGTGCCAGCAGCGCCGGGACAGGGGGCTCGTACGAGCAGTACTTC.